This TCR beta chain was sequenced for a study of shared T cell receptors in the human thymus. This clone was seen only once. The repertoire was sequenced with immunoSEQ multiplex PCR; TCRdb's copy has only in-frame clones and lacks some. The table includes some 660,000 clones, around 87% detected once. The V and J ends lost 0 bases and 3 bases respectively, with 9 bases between them. Germline CDR1 reads SGHVS; CDR2 reads FQNEAQ. This CDR3 is 14 amino acids long. These same records also appear under a second study, on human thymus T cells.

The sample consisted of thymocytes. The source is a boy less than two years old with a congenital heart defect. The chain joins TRBV7-8 to TRBJ2-7; weak D call: TRBD1 (5 bases). CDR3 sequence: CASSLASDNYEQYF. The CDR3 bases are TGTGCCAGCAGCTTAGCGTCGGACAACTACGAGCAGTACTTC.